This paragraph covers one TCR beta chain sequence. Antigen specificity is unknown. V lost 4 bases and J 8 bases, leaving 8 bases between the germline ends. Per the germline V gene, CDR1 is SGHDT and CDR2 is YYEEEE. The CDR3 spans 11 residues. The PCR contained 60 Vbeta and 13 Jbeta primers. The repertoire was sequenced with immunoSEQ multiplex PCR; TCRdb's copy has only in-frame clones and lacks some. The table lists 170,000 or so clones, 60% to 85% of them singletons. This sample is drawn from a study of cytomegalovirus exposure and HLA in healthy donors. Notes on the study in general: The listing of 150 to 200 TCR beta chains classed them as cytomegalovirus-associated. Immune exposure data for these donors was limited to CMV serostatus. Per published accounts, TCR beta sequences correctly predicted the HLA-A and HLA-B alleles of most subjects.

Sample: PBMCs. The V gene is TRBV5-6, the J gene TRBJ2-3, with a possible D match to TRBD1 (5 bases). The receptor's source is a woman in her thirties in good health and CMV-seronegative. CDR3 residues: CASSLQGTQYF. In DNA form, the CDR3 reads TGTGCCAGCAGCCTCCAGGGTACGCAGTATTTT.